The present T cell receptor (beta chain) was sequenced within a study of blood T cell repertoires in COVID-19. As for the study in general: Samples of COVID-19 (acute and convalescent) were obtained from the United States, Italy and Spain. From T cells, B-cell-depleted T cells, or PBMCs came the material, which was cDNA or gDNA.

Under the authors' procedure: Quantification of nucleated cells was approximated via reference gene primer amplification. Sequencing was performed with immunoSEQ multiplex PCR; in TCRdb, only in-frame clones are kept and a portion is missing. From that table come the V and J calls and clone size; the DNA was used to work out D and trimming. Here the sample spans 140,000 to 150,000 clones, 80% to 90% being singletons. The CDR3 contains 15 residues. With V trimmed by 5 bases and J by 3 bases, 7 bases remained unmatched. Germline V gives CDR1 SGHTA, CDR2 FQGNSA. This clonotype was obtained from a man between 60 and 75 years old with active or convalescent COVID-19. The chain recombines TRBV7-2 with TRBJ1-3, with 7 bases matching TRBD1. Sequencing used peripheral blood. The CDR3 reads CASSTPDRVGNTIYF. In DNA form, the CDR3 reads TGTGCCAGCAGCACACCCGACAGGGTTGGAAACACCATATATTTT.